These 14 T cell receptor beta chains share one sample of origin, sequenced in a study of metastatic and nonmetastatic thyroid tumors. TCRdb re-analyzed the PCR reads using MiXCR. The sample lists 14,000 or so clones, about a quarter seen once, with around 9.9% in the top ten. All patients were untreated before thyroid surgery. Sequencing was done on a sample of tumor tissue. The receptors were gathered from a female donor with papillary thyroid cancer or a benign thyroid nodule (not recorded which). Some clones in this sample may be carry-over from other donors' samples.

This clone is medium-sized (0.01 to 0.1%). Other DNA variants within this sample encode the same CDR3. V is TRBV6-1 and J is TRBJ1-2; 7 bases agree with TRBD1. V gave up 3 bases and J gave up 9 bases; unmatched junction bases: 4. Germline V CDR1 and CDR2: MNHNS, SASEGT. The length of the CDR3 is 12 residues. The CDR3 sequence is CASSDPDRSYTF. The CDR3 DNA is TGTGCCAGCAGTGACCCGGACAGGAGCTACACCTTC.

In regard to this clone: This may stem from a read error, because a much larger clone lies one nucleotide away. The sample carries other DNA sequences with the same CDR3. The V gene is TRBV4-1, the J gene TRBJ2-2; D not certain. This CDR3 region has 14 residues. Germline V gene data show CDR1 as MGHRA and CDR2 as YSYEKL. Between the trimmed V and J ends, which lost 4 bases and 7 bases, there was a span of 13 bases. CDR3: CASSPWGRVGELFF. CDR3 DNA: TGCGCCAGCAGCCCCTGGGGTAGAGTCGGGGAGCTGTTTTTT.

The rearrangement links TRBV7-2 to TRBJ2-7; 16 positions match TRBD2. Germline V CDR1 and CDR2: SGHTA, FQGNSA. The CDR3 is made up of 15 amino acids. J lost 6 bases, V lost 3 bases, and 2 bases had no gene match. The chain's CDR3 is CASSFGTSGRGEQYF. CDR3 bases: TGTGCCAGCAGCTTCGGGACTAGCGGGAGGGGCGAGCAGTACTTC.

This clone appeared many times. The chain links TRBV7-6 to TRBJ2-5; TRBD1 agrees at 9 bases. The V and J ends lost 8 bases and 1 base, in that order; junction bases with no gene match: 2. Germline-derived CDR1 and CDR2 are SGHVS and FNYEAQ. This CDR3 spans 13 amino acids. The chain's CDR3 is CASGDRVQETQYF. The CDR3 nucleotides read TGTGCCAGCGGGGACAGGGTCCAAGAGACCCAGTACTTC.

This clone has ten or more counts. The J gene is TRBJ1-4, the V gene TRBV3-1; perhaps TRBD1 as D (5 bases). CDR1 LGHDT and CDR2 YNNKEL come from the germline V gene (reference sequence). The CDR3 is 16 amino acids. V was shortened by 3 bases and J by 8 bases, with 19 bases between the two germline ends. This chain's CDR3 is CASSHGEGSVYEKLFF. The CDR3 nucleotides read TGTGCCAGCAGCCATGGCGAGGGGTCAGTATACGAAAAACTGTTTTTT. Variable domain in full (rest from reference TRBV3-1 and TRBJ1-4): DTAVSQTPKYLVTQMGNDKSIKCEQNLGHDTMYWYKQDSKKFLKIMFSYNNKELIINETVPNRFSPKSPDKAHLNLHINSLELGDSAVYFCASSHGEGSVYEKLFFGSGTQLSVL.

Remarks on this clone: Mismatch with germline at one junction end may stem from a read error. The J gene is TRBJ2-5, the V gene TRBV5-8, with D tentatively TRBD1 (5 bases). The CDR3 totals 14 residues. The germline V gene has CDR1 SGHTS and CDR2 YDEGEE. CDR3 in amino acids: CASSLTGRLETHYF. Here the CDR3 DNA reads TGTGCCAGCAGCTTGACAGGCCGGTTGGAGACCCATTACTTC. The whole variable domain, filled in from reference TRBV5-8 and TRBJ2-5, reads EAGVTQSPTHLIKTRGQQATLRCSPISGHTSVYWYQQALGLGLQFLLWYDEGEERNRGNFPPRFSGRQFPNYSSELNVNALELEDSALYLCASSLTGRLETHYFGPGTRLLVL.

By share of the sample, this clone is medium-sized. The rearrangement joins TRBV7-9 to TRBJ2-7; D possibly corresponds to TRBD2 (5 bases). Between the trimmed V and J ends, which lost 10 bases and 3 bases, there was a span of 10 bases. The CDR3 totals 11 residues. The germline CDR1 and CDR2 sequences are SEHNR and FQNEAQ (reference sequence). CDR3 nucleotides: TGTGCCACCGGACGGGGCTACGAGCAGTACTTC. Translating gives CATGRGYEQYF.

CDR3 bases: TGTGCCAGCATCTCCAGCGTGACTCACAATGAGCAGTTCTTC. Translating it yields CASISSVTHNEQFF. This sequence joins TRBV7-3 and TRBJ2-1; D not certain. V was trimmed by 7 bases and J by 5 bases, leaving 15 bases between them. Germline-derived CDR1 and CDR2 are SGHTA and FQGTGA. There are 14 residues in the CDR3.

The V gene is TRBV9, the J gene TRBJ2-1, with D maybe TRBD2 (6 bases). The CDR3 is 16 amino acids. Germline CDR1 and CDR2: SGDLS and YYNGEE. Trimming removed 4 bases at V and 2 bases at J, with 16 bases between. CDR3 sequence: CASSPASVMAYNEQFF. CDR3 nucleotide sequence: TGTGCCAGCAGCCCGGCTAGCGTAATGGCCTACAATGAGCAGTTCTTC.

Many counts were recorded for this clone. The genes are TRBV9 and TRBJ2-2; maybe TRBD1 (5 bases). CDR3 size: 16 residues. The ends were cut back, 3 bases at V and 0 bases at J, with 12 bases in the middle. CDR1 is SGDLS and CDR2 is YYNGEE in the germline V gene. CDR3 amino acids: CASSATGFPNTGELFF. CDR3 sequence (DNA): TGTGCCAGCAGCGCTACAGGATTTCCGAACACCGGGGAGCTGTTTTTT.

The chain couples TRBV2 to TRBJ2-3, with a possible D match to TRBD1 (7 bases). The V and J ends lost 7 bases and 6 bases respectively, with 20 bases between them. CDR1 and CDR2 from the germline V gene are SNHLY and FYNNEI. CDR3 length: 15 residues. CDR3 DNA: TGTGCCAGCACTCCAGGGGGGCAAGGACGGGATACGCAGTATTTT. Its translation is CASTPGGQGRDTQYF. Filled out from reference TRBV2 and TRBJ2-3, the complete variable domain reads EPEVTQTPSHQVTQMGQEVILRCVPISNHLYFYWYRQILGQKVEFLVSFYNNEISEKSEIFDDQFSVERPDGSNFTLKIRSTKLEDSAMYFCASTPGGQGRDTQYFGPGTRLTVL.

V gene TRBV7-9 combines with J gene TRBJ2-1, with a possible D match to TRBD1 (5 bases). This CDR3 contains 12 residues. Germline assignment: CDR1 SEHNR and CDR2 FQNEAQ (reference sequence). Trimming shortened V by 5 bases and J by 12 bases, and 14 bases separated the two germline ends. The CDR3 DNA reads TGTGCCAGCAGCACAAGGGGATCTGGGCAGTTCTTC. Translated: CASSTRGSGQFF.

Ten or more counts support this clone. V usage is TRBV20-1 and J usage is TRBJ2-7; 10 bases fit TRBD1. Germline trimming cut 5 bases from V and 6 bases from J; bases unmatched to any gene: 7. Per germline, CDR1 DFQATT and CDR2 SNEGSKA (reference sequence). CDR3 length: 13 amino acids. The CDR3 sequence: CSAWRQGAGEQYF. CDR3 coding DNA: TGCAGTGCTTGGCGACAGGGGGCGGGCGAGCAGTACTTC.

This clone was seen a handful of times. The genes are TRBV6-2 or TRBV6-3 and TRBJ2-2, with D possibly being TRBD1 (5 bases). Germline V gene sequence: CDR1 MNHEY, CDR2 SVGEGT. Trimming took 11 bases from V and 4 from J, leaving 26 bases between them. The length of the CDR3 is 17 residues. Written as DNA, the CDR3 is TGTGCCGGCTCGCGCCCTGGACATCTCACGCCCACCGGGGAGCTGTTTTTT. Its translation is CAGSRPGHLTPTGELFF.